These T cell receptor beta chains were read from a single sample in a study of CD8+ T cells in alopecia areata. TCRdb's table, derived via immunoSEQ multiplex PCR, lists solely in-frame clones and lacks some. The table records 150,000 to 200,000 clones, 50% to 75% of them present only once. The sequences come from CD4+ T cells sorted from blood, collected at approximately week 61, from a patient treated with tofacitinib. The receptors derive from a human donor with alopecia areata. CDR3s include the opening cysteine and the closing phenylalanine or tryptophan. The D gene is left open where the match is weak. Only part of the rows carry a size: once, few, many, or a class if the clone is expanded.

clone_size: -; v_call: TRBV5-1; d_call: -; j_call: TRBJ2-3; cdr3_aa: CASSTATYSTDTQYF; cdr3_nt: TGCGCCAGCAGCACAGCAACCTATAGCACAGATACGCAGTATTTT
clone_size: -; v_call: TRBV29-1; d_call: -; j_call: TRBJ1-4; cdr3_aa: CSAGPRLNEKLFF; cdr3_nt: TGCAGCGCCGGGCCGAGACTTAATGAAAAACTGTTTTTT
clone_size: -; v_call: TRBV7-8; d_call: -; j_call: TRBJ2-2; cdr3_aa: CASSLARLGELFF; cdr3_nt: TGTGCCAGCAGCTTAGCTAGACTCGGGGAGCTGTTTTTT
clone_size: -; v_call: TRBV27; d_call: TRBD1; j_call: TRBJ2-5; cdr3_aa: CASKGDRGEETQYF; cdr3_nt: TGTGCCAGCAAGGGGGACAGGGGTGAGGAGACCCAGTACTTC
clone_size: few; v_call: TRBV21-1; d_call: -; j_call: TRBJ1-2; cdr3_aa: CASSKESRGGYTF; cdr3_nt: TGTGCCAGCAGCAAAGAGTCCCGTGGTGGCTACACCTTC
clone_size: -; v_call: TRBV5-4; d_call: TRBD2; j_call: TRBJ2-1; cdr3_aa: CASSLYGGRGEQFF; cdr3_nt: TGTGCCAGCAGCTTGTACGGGGGGAGGGGTGAGCAGTTCTTC
clone_size: -; v_call: TRBV7-9; d_call: TRBD1; j_call: TRBJ1-2; cdr3_aa: CASSVDRGRRGGYTF; cdr3_nt: TGTGCCAGCAGCGTAGACAGGGGGCGGCGCGGAGGCTACACCTTC
clone_size: -; v_call: TRBV2; d_call: -; j_call: TRBJ1-2; cdr3_aa: CASSVYAYGYTF; cdr3_nt: TGTGCCAGCAGTGTATATGCCTATGGCTACACCTTC
clone_size: few; v_call: TRBV19; d_call: -; j_call: TRBJ1-2; cdr3_aa: CASHKTGTNYGYTF; cdr3_nt: TGTGCCAGTCATAAGACGGGAACTAACTATGGCTACACCTTC
clone_size: few; v_call: TRBV29-1; d_call: -; j_call: TRBJ1-2; cdr3_aa: CSAESGYGYTF; cdr3_nt: TGCAGCGCTGAGTCTGGGTATGGCTACACCTTC
clone_size: -; v_call: TRBV29-1; d_call: TRBD1; j_call: TRBJ1-1; cdr3_aa: CSVGPKTGENTEAFF; cdr3_nt: TGCAGCGTTGGCCCAAAGACAGGGGAGAACACTGAAGCTTTCTTT
clone_size: once; v_call: TRBV29-1; d_call: TRBD1; j_call: TRBJ2-7; cdr3_aa: CSARTGGGYEQYF; cdr3_nt: TGCAGCGCACGGACAGGGGGCGGCTACGAGCAGTACTTC
clone_size: -; v_call: TRBV2; d_call: -; j_call: TRBJ2-5; cdr3_aa: CASSSEQLQYF; cdr3_nt: TGTGCCAGCAGTTCTGAGCAGCTCCAGTACTTC
clone_size: -; v_call: TRBV5-1; d_call: -; j_call: TRBJ1-6; cdr3_aa: CASSKETVSSPLHF; cdr3_nt: TGCGCCAGCAGCAAAGAGACAGTGAGTTCACCCCTCCACTTT
clone_size: -; v_call: TRBV29-1; d_call: -; j_call: TRBJ2-5; cdr3_aa: CSVTRETQYF; cdr3_nt: TGCAGCGTGACGAGAGAGACCCAGTACTTC
clone_size: -; v_call: TRBV2; d_call: -; j_call: TRBJ2-1; cdr3_aa: CASRPRDIDNEQFF; cdr3_nt: TGTGCCAGCAGGCCCCGGGACATAGACAATGAGCAGTTCTTC
clone_size: -; v_call: TRBV29-1; d_call: -; j_call: TRBJ2-3; cdr3_aa: CSVGASGTDTQYF; cdr3_nt: TGCAGCGTTGGGGCCTCAGGCACAGATACGCAGTATTTT
clone_size: -; v_call: TRBV15; d_call: TRBD1; j_call: TRBJ1-6; cdr3_aa: CATSRRQGNSPLHF; cdr3_nt: TGTGCCACCAGCAGGAGACAGGGAAATTCACCCCTCCACTTT
clone_size: -; v_call: TRBV5-6; d_call: -; j_call: TRBJ1-1; cdr3_aa: CASSFQGVRNTEAFF; cdr3_nt: TGTGCCAGCAGCTTCCAGGGTGTTCGGAACACTGAAGCTTTCTTT
clone_size: -; v_call: TRBV25-1; d_call: -; j_call: TRBJ2-3; cdr3_aa: CASSEGLVGPDTQYF; cdr3_nt: TGTGCCAGCAGTGAAGGATTGGTGGGGCCAGATACGCAGTATTTT
clone_size: -; v_call: TRBV11-2; d_call: TRBD2; j_call: TRBJ2-3; cdr3_aa: CASSFGLAGPSTDTQYF; cdr3_nt: TGTGCCAGCAGCTTCGGACTAGCGGGGCCAAGCACAGATACGCAGTATTTT
clone_size: -; v_call: TRBV30; d_call: -; j_call: TRBJ1-1; cdr3_aa: CAWSVDRLYTEAFF; cdr3_nt: TGTGCCTGGAGTGTAGACAGGCTGTACACTGAAGCTTTCTTT
clone_size: few; v_call: TRBV29-1; d_call: -; j_call: TRBJ1-1; cdr3_aa: CSVEVPLLPGAFF; cdr3_nt: TGCAGCGTTGAAGTTCCTCTCCTCCCGGGAGCTTTCTTT
clone_size: -; v_call: TRBV29-1; d_call: -; j_call: TRBJ1-1; cdr3_aa: CSARTDGRATEAFF; cdr3_nt: TGCAGCGCCCGTACCGACGGAAGGGCCACTGAAGCTTTCTTT
clone_size: -; v_call: TRBV28; d_call: TRBD1; j_call: TRBJ1-4; cdr3_aa: CASSPGQQNEKLFF; cdr3_nt: TGTGCCAGCAGTCCGGGACAGCAAAATGAAAAACTGTTTTTT
clone_size: -; v_call: TRBV10-3; d_call: -; j_call: TRBJ2-5; cdr3_aa: CASSYSIGGETQYF; cdr3_nt: TGTGCCAGCAGTTACTCGATCGGAGGGGAGACCCAGTACTTC
clone_size: -; v_call: TRBV5-6; d_call: TRBD2; j_call: TRBJ2-5; cdr3_aa: CASSWGPAGVRGETQYF; cdr3_nt: TGTGCCAGCAGCTGGGGTCCAGCGGGGGTTCGAGGGGAGACCCAGTACTTC
clone_size: -; v_call: TRBV7-2; d_call: -; j_call: TRBJ2-7; cdr3_aa: CASKQASSYEQYF; cdr3_nt: TGTGCCAGCAAGCAGGCCTCATCCTACGAGCAGTACTTC
clone_size: few; v_call: TRBV29-1; d_call: -; j_call: TRBJ2-2; cdr3_aa: CSVEDPLSPGTGELFF; cdr3_nt: TGCAGCGTTGAAGATCCCCTTTCGCCTGGCACCGGGGAGCTGTTTTTT
clone_size: -; v_call: TRBV6-1; d_call: -; j_call: TRBJ1-1; cdr3_aa: CASSADRLYIMNTEAFF; cdr3_nt: TGTGCCAGCAGTGCCGACCGCCTCTATATCATGAACACTGAAGCTTTCTTT
clone_size: -; v_call: TRBV2; d_call: TRBD1; j_call: TRBJ2-5; cdr3_aa: CASRGTGGVMGIQYF; cdr3_nt: TGTGCCAGCAGAGGGACAGGGGGCGTGATGGGGATCCAGTACTTC
clone_size: -; v_call: TRBV4-1; d_call: -; j_call: TRBJ1-2; cdr3_aa: CASSQGPDGGNYGYTF; cdr3_nt: TGCGCCAGCAGCCAAGGACCGGATGGCGGGAACTATGGCTACACCTTC
clone_size: many; v_call: TRBV7-3; d_call: -; j_call: TRBJ1-6; cdr3_aa: CASSRSGSDSPLHF; cdr3_nt: TGTGCCAGCAGCCGATCGGGATCTGATTCACCCCTCCACTTT
clone_size: few; v_call: TRBV10-3; d_call: TRBD1; j_call: TRBJ1-6; cdr3_aa: CAIRQTGDNSPLHF; cdr3_nt: TGTGCCATCAGGCAGACAGGGGATAATTCACCCCTCCACTTT
clone_size: few; v_call: TRBV29-1; d_call: -; j_call: TRBJ1-1; cdr3_aa: CSVAGHLNTEAFF; cdr3_nt: TGCAGCGTTGCGGGACACCTGAACACTGAAGCTTTCTTT
clone_size: few; v_call: TRBV30; d_call: -; j_call: TRBJ1-1; cdr3_aa: CAWSEYKNTEAFF; cdr3_nt: TGTGCCTGGAGTGAATACAAGAACACTGAAGCTTTCTTT
clone_size: -; v_call: TRBV5-6; d_call: -; j_call: TRBJ1-1; cdr3_aa: CASSRDTVNTEAFF; cdr3_nt: TGTGCCAGCAGCAGGGACACCGTGAACACTGAAGCTTTCTTT
clone_size: -; v_call: TRBV29-1; d_call: -; j_call: TRBJ1-2; cdr3_aa: CSGHTPTRGYTF; cdr3_nt: TGCAGTGGTCACACACCTACGCGTGGCTACACCTTC
clone_size: many; v_call: TRBV28; d_call: -; j_call: TRBJ2-5; cdr3_aa: CAALGPMQETQYF; cdr3_nt: TGTGCCGCCCTGGGTCCAATGCAAGAGACCCAGTACTTC
clone_size: -; v_call: TRBV20-1; d_call: -; j_call: TRBJ2-7; cdr3_aa: CSAKITYEQYF; cdr3_nt: TGCAGTGCGAAGATTACCTACGAGCAGTACTTC
clone_size: -; v_call: TRBV2; d_call: -; j_call: TRBJ2-1; cdr3_aa: CASAGFDEQFF; cdr3_nt: TGTGCCAGCGCCGGCTTCGATGAGCAGTTCTTC
clone_size: few; v_call: TRBV18; d_call: -; j_call: TRBJ1-1; cdr3_aa: CASSPPTGEAFF; cdr3_nt: TGTGCCAGCTCACCACCGACGGGAGAAGCTTTCTTT
clone_size: -; v_call: TRBV14; d_call: -; j_call: TRBJ1-1; cdr3_aa: CASRQAGANRNTEAFF; cdr3_nt: TGTGCCAGCAGGCAAGCGGGGGCGAATAGGAACACTGAAGCTTTCTTT
clone_size: -; v_call: TRBV30; d_call: TRBD1; j_call: TRBJ2-5; cdr3_aa: CAWSPTRDRVVTQYF; cdr3_nt: TGTGCCTGGAGCCCCACCCGGGACAGGGTTGTGACCCAGTACTTC
clone_size: -; v_call: TRBV4-1; d_call: TRBD1; j_call: TRBJ2-5; cdr3_aa: CASSQERGTGLETQYF; cdr3_nt: TGCGCCAGCAGCCAAGAGAGGGGGACAGGGTTAGAGACCCAGTACTTC
clone_size: -; v_call: TRBV27; d_call: -; j_call: TRBJ1-5; cdr3_aa: CASSSINQPQHF; cdr3_nt: TGTGCCAGCAGCTCCATTAATCAGCCCCAGCATTTT
clone_size: -; v_call: TRBV2; d_call: -; j_call: TRBJ1-6; cdr3_aa: CASSVQGSTSPLHF; cdr3_nt: TGTGCCAGCAGTGTGCAGGGGTCAACGTCACCCCTCCACTTT
clone_size: many; v_call: TRBV11-2; d_call: TRBD2; j_call: TRBJ2-5; cdr3_aa: CASSLAGRWETQYF; cdr3_nt: TGTGCCAGCAGCCTAGCGGGGCGGTGGGAGACCCAGTACTTC
clone_size: -; v_call: TRBV2; d_call: TRBD1; j_call: TRBJ2-3; cdr3_aa: CASMRQGAWDTQYF; cdr3_nt: TGTGCCAGCATGAGGCAGGGGGCATGGGATACGCAGTATTTT
clone_size: -; v_call: TRBV23-1; d_call: -; j_call: TRBJ2-7; cdr3_aa: CATHRESGYF; cdr3_nt: TGCGCCACCCACCGGGAATCGGGGTACTTC
clone_size: -; v_call: TRBV4-1; d_call: -; j_call: TRBJ1-2; cdr3_aa: CASSRDGSLYSGYTF; cdr3_nt: TGCGCCAGCAGCCGAGACGGATCACTCTATAGTGGCTACACCTTC
clone_size: -; v_call: TRBV29-1; d_call: -; j_call: TRBJ2-7; cdr3_aa: CSVEVGRGYEQYF; cdr3_nt: TGCAGCGTTGAGGTGGGCAGGGGCTACGAGCAGTACTTC
clone_size: -; v_call: TRBV2; d_call: -; j_call: TRBJ1-6; cdr3_aa: CASLPWDNSPLHF; cdr3_nt: TGTGCCAGCCTTCCTTGGGATAATTCACCCCTCCACTTT
clone_size: -; v_call: TRBV30; d_call: -; j_call: TRBJ1-5; cdr3_aa: CAWSVHRNQPQHF; cdr3_nt: TGTGCCTGGAGTGTACACAGGAATCAGCCCCAGCATTTT
clone_size: once; v_call: TRBV18; d_call: -; j_call: TRBJ2-5; cdr3_aa: CASSPQQGVGETQYF; cdr3_nt: TGTGCCAGCTCACCACAACAGGGCGTAGGAGAGACCCAGTACTTC